This entry concerns a single TCR beta chain. Cells were CD45RO-negative CD62L-positive naive CD4 T cells sorted from PBMCs. The J segment lost 6 bases and the V segment lost 3 bases, leaving 7 bases of the junction unmatched. Germline CDR1 reads MGHDK; CDR2 reads SYGVNS. The CDR3 has 15 residues. The data stem from a study of human versus mouse CDR3 diversity and MHC coevolution. Study summary: The immunoSEQ assay reportedly detects one in 200,000 T cells. Each sample yielded about 0.6 x 10^7 to 1.7 x 10^7 valid reads.

The protocol was immunoSEQ multiplex PCR, while the TCRdb copy is restricted to in-frame clones and leaves out a portion. The sample yields 60,000 or so clones, around 94% seen once. This TCR came from a person in their 60s in good health. This chain links TRBV25-1 with TRBJ2-1; 8 bases match TRBD2. The source material was naive CD4+ T cells from blood. Subset denoted: CD45RO-negative CD62L-positive naive CD4 T cells. CDR3 sequence (DNA): TGTGCCAGCAGTGAGGGACTAGGTATCCCCAATGAGCAGTTCTTC. Residues: CASSEGLGIPNEQFF.